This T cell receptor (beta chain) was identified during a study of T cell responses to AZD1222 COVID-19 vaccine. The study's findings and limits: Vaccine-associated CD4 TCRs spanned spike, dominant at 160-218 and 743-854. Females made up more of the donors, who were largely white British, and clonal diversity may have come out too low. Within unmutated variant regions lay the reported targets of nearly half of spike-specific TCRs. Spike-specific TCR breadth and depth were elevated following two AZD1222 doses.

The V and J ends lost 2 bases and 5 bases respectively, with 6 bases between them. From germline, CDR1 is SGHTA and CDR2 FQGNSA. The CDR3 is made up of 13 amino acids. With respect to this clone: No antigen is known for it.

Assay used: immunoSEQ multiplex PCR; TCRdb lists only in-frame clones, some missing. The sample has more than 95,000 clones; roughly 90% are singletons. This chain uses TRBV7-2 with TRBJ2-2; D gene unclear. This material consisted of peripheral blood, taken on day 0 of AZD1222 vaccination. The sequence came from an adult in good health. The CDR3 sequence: CASSLMETGELFF. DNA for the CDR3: TGTGCCAGCAGCTTAATGGAGACCGGGGAGCTGTTTTTT. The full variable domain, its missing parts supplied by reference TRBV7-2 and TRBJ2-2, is GAGVSQSPSNKVTEKGKDVELRCDPISGHTALYWYRQSLGQGLEFLIYFQGNSAPDKSGLPSDRFSAERTGGSVSTLTIQRTQQEDSAVYLCASSLMETGELFFGEGSRLTVL.